The 20 T cell receptor beta chains listed next were all sequenced from one sample in a study of T cells after yellow fever vaccination. A single record per CDR3 protein comes from TCRdb applying MiXCR to the 5' RACE reads. The table lists about 260,000 distinct CDR3 sequences, roughly 13% of them singletons, with about 0.51% in the top ten. This material consisted of CD4+ T cells sorted from PBMCs, taken 45 days after the yellow fever booster vaccination. The receptors originated from a man aged 30 to 39 who received the YFV17D yellow fever vaccine.

This clonotype was observed a handful of times. This rearrangement joins TRBV5-1 to TRBJ2-2; 10 bases map to TRBD2. The CDR3 length is 15 residues. V dropped 5 bases and J dropped 6; count of bases not matched to a gene: 7. CDR1 SGHRS and CDR2 YFSETQ come from the germline V gene. The CDR3 region is CASRPSSGRAGELFF. The DNA of the CDR3 is TGCGCCAGCAGACCCTCGAGCGGGAGGGCCGGGGAGCTGTTTTTT.

This clonotype was seen a handful of times. The chain recombines TRBV18 with TRBJ2-1; D could derive from TRBD1 or TRBD2 (5 bases each). There are 16 residues in the CDR3. V gave up 5 bases and J gave up 0 bases, with 14 bases separating them. Germline V gene sequence: CDR1 KGHSH, CDR2 LQKENI. CDR3 sequence: CASSGTQGDSYNEQFF. The CDR3 DNA is TGTGCCAGCTCAGGGACCCAAGGGGACTCCTACAATGAGCAGTTCTTC.

The J gene is TRBJ2-7, the V gene TRBV2; 9 bases are shared with TRBD1. CDR3 length equals 13 residues. Germline CDR1 and CDR2: SNHLY and FYNNEI. V lost 7 bases and J lost 7; bases outside the gene matches: 8. Here the CDR3 DNA reads TGTGCCAGCAACAAGCGGACAGGGGATGAGCAGTACTTC. Amino acid sequence: CASNKRTGDEQYF.

The gene calls are TRBV20-1 and TRBJ2-5; weak D call: TRBD2 (5 bases). Trimming pared 4 bases from V and 1 base from J, leaving 10 bases between. This CDR3 comprises 13 residues. CDR1 DFQATT and CDR2 SNEGSKA come from the germline V gene (reference sequence). CDR3 DNA: TGCAGTGCTACGGAGGTCTTCCAAGAGACCCAGTACTTC. Protein product: CSATEVFQETQYF.

The chain employs TRBV5-5 and TRBJ1-2; TRBD1 is a possible D gene (6 bases). The CDR3 spans 15 residues. The V end was cut by 0 bases, the J end by 5 bases, with 14 bases between. Germline V gene sequence: CDR1 SGHKS, CDR2 YYEKEE (reference sequence). CDR3 in amino acids: CASSLAGGGSYGYTF. CDR3 DNA sequence: TGTGCCAGCAGCTTGGCCGGGGGCGGCAGTTATGGCTACACCTTC.

CDR3 in amino acids: CTSSQDPGLAGVPPTDTQYF. For the CDR3, the DNA is TGCACCAGCAGCCAAGATCCGGGACTAGCGGGAGTCCCCCCCACAGATACGCAGTATTTT. V and J are TRBV1 and TRBJ2-3; the table's D call TRBD2 went unverified against the DNA. TRBV1 represents a pseudogene. The CDR3 contains 20 residues.

This clonotype was detected a few times. V is TRBV10-3 and J is TRBJ1-5; D call uncertain. From germline, CDR1 is ENHRY and CDR2 SYGVKD. Trimming removed 3 bases at V and 1 base at J, with 4 bases between. CDR3 length: 13 residues. CDR3 bases: TGTGCCATCAGTGACGAGAGCAATCAGCCCCAGCATTTT. Protein sequence: CAISDESNQPQHF.

This clonotype came up a few times. The gene calls are TRBV20-1 and TRBJ1-6; TRBD1 might be the D (5 bases). V lost 1 base and J 8 bases, leaving 12 bases between the germline ends. The CDR3 runs to 14 residues. Germline lookup yields CDR1 DFQATT and CDR2 SNEGSKA (reference sequence). Here the CDR3 reads CSARAGGSDSPLHF. The CDR3 DNA reads as TGCAGTGCTAGAGCTGGGGGGTCGGATTCACCCCTCCACTTT.

The table lists this clonotype with a few counts. The V call is TRBV6-1, the J call TRBJ1-4; D is unresolved. This CDR3 has 14 residues. Germline CDR1 is MNHNS and CDR2 is SASEGT. V was clipped by 0 bases and J by 8 bases, with 10 bases between them. The CDR3, as DNA: TGTGCCAGCAGTGAAGCGCTTCGACGGGAAAAACTGTTTTTT. It translates to CASSEALRREKLFF.

This clonotype showed up just a few times. V is TRBV20-1 and J is TRBJ1-2, with 10 bases lining up with TRBD1. From germline, CDR1 is DFQATT and CDR2 SNEGSKA (reference sequence). V lost 0 bases, J lost 8 bases, and 6 bases stayed unmatched. The CDR3 is made up of 14 amino acids. The CDR3 loop reads CSARDPGTGEGYTF. As DNA, the CDR3 is TGCAGTGCTAGAGATCCTGGGACAGGGGAGGGCTACACCTTC.

The table lists this clonotype with a few counts. This rearrangement joins TRBV20-1 to TRBJ1-5; D gene unclear. The CDR3 runs 14 residues. Germline V gene lookup returns CDR1 DFQATT and CDR2 SNEGSKA (reference sequence). Trimming removed 0 bases from V and 7 bases from J, with 13 bases in between. The CDR3, as DNA: TGCAGTGCTAGAGAAGGGCCTCATGGGCAGCCCCAGCATTTT. The encoded protein is CSAREGPHGQPQHF.

CDR3 DNA: TGTGCCAGCAGTTTTGAAAGGCTTTTATACACCGGGGAGCTGTTTTTT. Translating it yields CASSFERLLYTGELFF. The chain has TRBV12-3 or TRBV12-4 and TRBJ2-2; D is uncertain. Trimming removed 3 bases from V and 3 bases from J, with 14 bases in between. The CDR3 extends over 16 amino acids.

This clonotype was counted between two and nine times. The chain couples TRBV3-1 to TRBJ2-3, with 12 bases that match TRBD2. The CDR3 has 19 amino acids. Germline V gene sequence: CDR1 LGHDT, CDR2 YNNKEL (reference sequence). V gave up 5 bases and J gave up 2 bases; unmatched junction bases: 14. CDR3 nucleotide sequence: TGTGCCAGCAGCTCAACTAGCGGGAGGCCCTCCTCCCCCACAGATACGCAGTATTTT. Its translation is CASSSTSGRPSSPTDTQYF.

V is TRBV20-1 and J is TRBJ2-5, with D unresolved. Trimming took off 0 bases at V and 4 bases at J, with 12 bases between the two ends. Germline CDR1 is DFQATT and CDR2 is SNEGSKA (reference sequence). The CDR3 sequence is 14 residues long. CDR3: CSARDVTYTETQYF. CDR3 coding DNA: TGCAGTGCTAGAGATGTTACATATACAGAGACCCAGTACTTC.

In its sample, this clonotype was seen a few times. The chain couples TRBV29-1 to TRBJ1-2, with TRBD1 identical over 7 bases. Trimming removed 5 bases from V and 2 bases from J; junction bases left unmatched: 5. Germline values: CDR1 SQVTM, CDR2 ANQGSEA. CDR3 length equals 13 residues. The CDR3 reads CSVRQGRNYGYTF. The CDR3 coding sequence is TGCAGCGTTCGACAGGGTAGAAACTATGGCTACACCTTC.

This clonotype was counted at least ten times. The chain has TRBV20-1 and TRBJ2-7; D gene unclear. The V and J ends lost 6 bases and 3 bases respectively, with 21 bases between them. Germline V CDR1 and CDR2: DFQATT, SNEGSKA (reference sequence). The CDR3 sequence is 15 residues long. The CDR3 protein is CSAKGRLQPHYEQYF. The CDR3 DNA reads TGCAGTGCCAAAGGACGACTTCAGCCCCACTACGAGCAGTACTTC.

This clonotype was counted ten times or more. The J gene is TRBJ2-7, the V gene TRBV18; no clear D. The germline gives CDR1 KGHSH, CDR2 LQKENI. The CDR3 spans 14 residues. The V and J ends lost 2 bases and 2 bases respectively, with 10 bases between them. In DNA form, the CDR3 reads TGTGCCAGCTCACCAAGTCAGAGCACCTACGAGCAGTACTTC. Its protein is CASSPSQSTYEQYF.

The chain has TRBV5-1 and TRBJ1-1, with D maybe TRBD1 (5 bases). This CDR3 has 16 residues. Germline CDR1 reads SGHRS; CDR2 reads YFSETQ. The germline V and J ends were trimmed by 0 bases and 0 bases, with 12 bases remaining between them. CDR3 nucleotide sequence: TGCGCCAGCAGCTTGGGTTCCCAGGGAATGAACACTGAAGCTTTCTTT. Translation: CASSLGSQGMNTEAFF.

This clonotype was seen a few times. One end of the junction varies from germline; a read error may be responsible. This rearrangement joins TRBV5-1 to TRBJ2-1; D uncertain. The CDR3 is 12 amino acids. Germline lookup yields CDR1 SGHRS and CDR2 YFSETQ. CDR3: CASSLVLTRMVF. The CDR3 coding sequence is TGCGCCAGCAGCTTGGTCCTAACCAGAATGGTCTTC.

The gene calls are TRBV27 and TRBJ1-5; D not resolved. V was trimmed by 6 bases and J by 2 bases, leaving 8 bases between them. The CDR3 contains 13 residues. Germline CDR1 and CDR2: MNHEY and SMNVEV (reference sequence). CDR3 sequence: CASRGLGNQPQHF. Here the CDR3 DNA reads TGTGCCAGCAGAGGTTTAGGCAATCAGCCCCAGCATTTT.